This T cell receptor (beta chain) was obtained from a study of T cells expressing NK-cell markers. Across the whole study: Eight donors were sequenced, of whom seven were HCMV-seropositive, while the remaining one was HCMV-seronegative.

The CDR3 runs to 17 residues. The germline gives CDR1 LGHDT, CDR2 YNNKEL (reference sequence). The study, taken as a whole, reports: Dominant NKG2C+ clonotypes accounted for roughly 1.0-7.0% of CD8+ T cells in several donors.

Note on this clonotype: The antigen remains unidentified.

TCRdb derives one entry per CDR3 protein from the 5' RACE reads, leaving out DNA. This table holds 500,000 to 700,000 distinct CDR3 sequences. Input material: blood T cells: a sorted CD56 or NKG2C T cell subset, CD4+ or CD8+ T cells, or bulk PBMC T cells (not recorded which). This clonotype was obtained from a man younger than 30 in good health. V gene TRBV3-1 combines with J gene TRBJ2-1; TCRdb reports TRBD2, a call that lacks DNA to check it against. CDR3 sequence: CASSQVGGAGGSAEQFF.